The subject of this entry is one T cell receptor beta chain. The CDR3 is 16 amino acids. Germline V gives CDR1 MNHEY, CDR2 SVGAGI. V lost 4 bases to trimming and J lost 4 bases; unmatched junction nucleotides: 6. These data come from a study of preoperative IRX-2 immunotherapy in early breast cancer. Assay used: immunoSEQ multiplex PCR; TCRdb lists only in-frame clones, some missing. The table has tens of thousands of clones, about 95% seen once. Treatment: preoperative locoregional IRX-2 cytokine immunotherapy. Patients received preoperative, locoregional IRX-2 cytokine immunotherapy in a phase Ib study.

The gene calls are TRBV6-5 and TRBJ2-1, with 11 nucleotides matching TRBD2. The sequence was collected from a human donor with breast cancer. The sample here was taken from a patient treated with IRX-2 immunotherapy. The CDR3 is CASSSVLAGAYNEQFF. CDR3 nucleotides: TGTGCCAGCAGTTCCGTACTAGCGGGAGCTTACAATGAGCAGTTCTTC.